This T cell receptor beta chain was sequenced during a study of T cell repertoires in MIS-A myocarditis (dated by TCRdb to between 2021 and 2023). The QIAamp DNA FFPE kit was used to extract genomic DNA from formalin-fixed paraffin-embedded autopsy tissue. From the cysteine up to the phenylalanine, the CDR3 has a length of 14 residues. The kept DNA is CDR3 alone, 42 bases in frame from the first base. CDR1 LGHDT and CDR2 YNNKEL are derived from the germline V gene (reference sequence). Comment on this clone: What this receptor recognizes is not known. Base qualities are not recorded, but no much larger clone differs from it by a single base.

TCRbeta CDR3 regions were amplified with the immunoSEQ bias-controlled multiplex PCR and sequenced at high throughput. The authors processed their data as follows. The immunoSEQ vendor pipeline collapsed and filtered CDR3 sequences to measure the abundance and frequency of each unique TCRbeta CDR3. Dominant CDR3 amino acid sequences were clustered with SARS-CoV-2-specific ImmuneCODE TCRbeta sequences by CD-HIT at a 90% global sequence identity threshold. A clone was classed as hyperexpanded at a frequency of 0.1 to 1 and as large at a frequency of 0.01 to 0.1. The CDR3 amino acid sequences and the V and J gene assignments of the dominant clones were confirmed with MiXCR. The R stringdist package was used to calculate Levenshtein distances between the patient clonotypes and the ImmuneCODE hits. TCRdb re-hosts the immuneACCESS table, in-frame sequences only. Its copies lack some clones; in the studies checked, an unresolved V gene accounts for under half of them, and the cause for the rest is not known. The DNA was the basis for D and trimming; V, J and clone size are from that table. Across this sample there are more than 14,000 clones, with roughly 74% seen only once. Around 59% of the sample lies in the top ten.

This clonotype originated in a young man with fulminant myocarditis from multisystem inflammatory syndrome in adults (MIS-A) after COVID-19. The V gene is TRBV3-1 (or the pseudogene TRBV3-2) and the J gene is TRBJ1-3; a tentative D call is TRBD1 (5 bases match). Input material: left ventricle heart tissue obtained at autopsy. Explained via the paper, the cell subset or site label denotes: cardiac tissue sample (left or right ventricle, interventricular septum, or pericardium). The CDR3 protein is CAVGTPATGNTIYF. The nucleotide sequence reads as follows: TGTGCAGTTGGGACTCCCGCAACTGGAAACACCATATATTTT.